The source of this T cell receptor beta chain is a study of blood T cell repertoires in COVID-19. Across the study: What the recovered Cohort 3 donors had was two negative PCRs, clearance, or symptom resolution. Acute-phase and convalescent COVID-19 samples originated in the United States, Italy and Spain. In each case, the material was cDNA or gDNA derived from T cells, B-cell-depleted T cells, or PBMCs.

This CDR3 has 16 residues. Germline V lookup: CDR1 SGHVS, CDR2 FQNEAQ. V dropped 2 bases and J dropped 4; count of bases not matched to a gene: 6. Using immunoSEQ multiplex PCR, the repertoire was profiled, and TCRdb retains in-frame clones only, with some absent. Among 120,000 to 150,000 clones listed, about 80% were seen once. This clone showed up just once. This chain uses TRBV7-8 with TRBJ2-3, with 10 nucleotides matching TRBD2. The source is a man aged 45 to 65 in a cohort exposed to, infected with or recovered from COVID-19 (not recorded which). Sequenced material: PBMCs or T cells enriched from blood (not recorded which). The CDR3 spells CASSLSLAGASDTQYF. The CDR3 nucleotides are TGTGCCAGCAGCTTAAGCCTAGCGGGAGCTTCAGATACGCAGTATTTT.